This TCR beta chain was sequenced for a study of shared T cell receptors in the human thymus. V lost 1 base, J lost 6 bases, and 5 bases stayed unmatched. The germline CDR1 and CDR2 sequences are SGHAT and FQNNGV. The CDR3 runs 14 residues. Some clones are missing from TCRdb's copy, which holds only in-frame ones; the method was immunoSEQ multiplex PCR. Among a few hundred thousand clones listed, 95% were seen once. Input material: thymocytes. J is TRBJ2-7 and V is TRBV11-2; 8 bases agree with TRBD2. The TCR comes from a human donor. CDR3 region: CASSLGLAGPEQYF. The CDR3 region has the DNA TGTGCCAGCAGCTTAGGGCTAGCGGGCCCCGAGCAGTACTTC.